This paragraph covers one T cell receptor beta chain sequence. Sequencing was performed with immunoSEQ multiplex PCR; in TCRdb, only in-frame clones are kept and a portion is missing. Of under 200,000 clones detected, about four fifths appear once; the ten largest clones hold roughly an eighth. The CDR3 is 14 residues long. Between the trimmed V and J ends, which lost 4 bases and 7 bases, there was a span of 16 bases. The germline CDR1 and CDR2 sequences are KGHSH and LQKENI. The data belong to a study of blood T cell repertoires in COVID-19. Study at large: T cells, B-cell-depleted T cells, or PBMCs provided the cDNA or gDNA that served as material.

This receptor was obtained from a man between 18 and 29 years old with active or convalescent COVID-19. The chain carries TRBV18 and TRBJ1-2; tentatively, D is TRBD1 (6 bases). The specimen was peripheral blood. CDR3 sequence (DNA): TGTGCCAGCTCACACCCGGAACAGGGCGCTGGCTACACCTTC. Translation gives CASSHPEQGAGYTF.